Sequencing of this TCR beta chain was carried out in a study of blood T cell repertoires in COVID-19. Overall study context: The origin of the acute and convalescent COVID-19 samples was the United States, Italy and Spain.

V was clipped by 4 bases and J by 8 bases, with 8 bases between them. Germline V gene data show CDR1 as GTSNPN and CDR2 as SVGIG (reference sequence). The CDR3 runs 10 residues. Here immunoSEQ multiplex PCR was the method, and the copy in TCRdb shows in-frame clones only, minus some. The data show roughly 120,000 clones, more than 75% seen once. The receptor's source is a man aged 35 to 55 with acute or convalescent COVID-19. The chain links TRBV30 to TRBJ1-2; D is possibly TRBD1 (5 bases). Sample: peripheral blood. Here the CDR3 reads CAWIGGGYTF. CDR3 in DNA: TGTGCCTGGATCGGGGGGGGCTACACCTTC.